The sequence of this T cell receptor (beta chain) was determined in a study of shared clonotypes between healthy human individuals. Genomic DNA of each subset was evenly split across several immunoSEQ plates. It was 250 to 350 ng DNA, about 30,000 T cell genomes, that went into each replicate PCR of unsorted PBMC. Clones were sequenced by immunoSEQ multiplex PCR, and TCRdb holds only the in-frame ones, with some missing. The sample yields a few hundred thousand clones, approximately 80% seen once. Overall study findings and caveats: The study drew on few donors, limiting represented genetic and exposure-history diversity.

This CDR3 region has 15 residues. Germline V gives CDR1 SGHVS, CDR2 FQNEAQ. Trimming removed 6 bases from V and 8 bases from J; junction bases left unmatched: 7. All participating donors were Caucasian adults from Nashville, Tennessee. This clone was picked up a small number of times. Its cognate antigen is unknown. The TCR comes from a woman in her 40s in good health. Some clones in this sample may be carry-over from other donors' samples. The V and J genes are TRBV7-8 and TRBJ2-1; TRBD2 aligns across 13 bases. The specimen sequenced was PBMCs. The DNA for the CDR3 is TGTGCCAGCAGTACGCGGACTAGCGGGAGCGATGAGCAGTTCTTC. Encoded protein: CASSTRTSGSDEQFF.